The clone carrying this TCR beta chain was seen a few times. The V end was cut by 0 bases, the J end by 6 bases, with 10 bases between. Germline CDR1 reads KGHSH; CDR2 reads LQKENI. This CDR3 is built from 14 residues. The sample comes from a study of shared clonotypes between healthy human individuals. None of the donors, who were healthy HIV-negative adults, had recently had acute infections or vaccinations. Per the original methods: ImmunoSEQ sequences covered only the junction and lacked quality scores; filtering therefore differed. TCRdb's copy holds only in-frame clones and misses some; the assay was immunoSEQ multiplex PCR. That table is the source of V, J and clone size, and D and trimming were worked out from the DNA. The sample has 2 million or so clones, over 85% seen once.

Sequenced material: naive CD4+ T cells sorted from blood. As for subset: CD45RA+ positively selected. The clonotype was recovered from a man between 18 and 35 years old in good health. The chain carries TRBV18 and TRBJ2-3; D not certain. The CDR3 protein is CASSPPAGQDTQYF. Written as DNA, the CDR3 is TGTGCCAGCTCACCACCGGCAGGCCAGGATACGCAGTATTTT.